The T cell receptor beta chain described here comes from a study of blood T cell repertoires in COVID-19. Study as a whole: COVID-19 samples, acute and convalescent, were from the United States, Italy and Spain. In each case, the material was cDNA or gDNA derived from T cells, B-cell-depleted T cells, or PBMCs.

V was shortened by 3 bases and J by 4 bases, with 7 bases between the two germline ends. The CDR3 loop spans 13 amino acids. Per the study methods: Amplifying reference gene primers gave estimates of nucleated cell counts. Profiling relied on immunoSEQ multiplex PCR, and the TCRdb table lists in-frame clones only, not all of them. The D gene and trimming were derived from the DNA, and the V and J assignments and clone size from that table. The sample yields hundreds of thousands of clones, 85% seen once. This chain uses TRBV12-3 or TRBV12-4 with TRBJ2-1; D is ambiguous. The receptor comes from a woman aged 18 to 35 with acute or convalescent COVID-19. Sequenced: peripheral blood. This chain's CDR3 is CASSFPTYNEQFF. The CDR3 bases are TGTGCCAGCAGTTTCCCCACTTACAATGAGCAGTTCTTC.